Presented here are 9 T cell receptor beta chains from one specimen sequenced in a study of T cells in Graves' hyperthyroidism and ophthalmopathy. TCR beta CDR3 region amplification was performed from RNA transcripts. The HTBI primer set drove a first-round RT-PCR of the TCR CDR3. TCRdb called the multiplex PCR reads again in MiXCR, with one record for every CDR3 protein. This sample has 450,000 to 700,000 distinct CDR3 sequences, with around 46% found just once. Source material: peripheral blood or thyroid tissue (not recorded which). The receptor set was obtained from a woman aged 18 to 35 with Graves' hyperthyroidism.

The genes are TRBV12-3 or TRBV12-4 and TRBJ1-5; 12 bases fit TRBD1. V gave up 6 bases and J gave up 5 bases; unmatched junction bases: 11. This CDR3 has 17 residues. The CDR3 spells CASRPRQGQGAHQPQHF. CDR3 DNA: TGTGCCAGCAGACCGCGACAGGGACAGGGGGCCCATCAGCCCCAGCATTTT.

Ten or more counts support this clonotype. The rearrangement links TRBV2 to TRBJ2-1; TRBD1 agrees at 8 bases. V gave up 3 bases and J gave up 4 bases; unmatched junction bases: 5. There are 15 residues in the CDR3. The germline V gene has CDR1 SNHLY and CDR2 FYNNEI. In DNA form, the CDR3 reads TGTGCCAGCAGTGAGGACAGGGAGCCGTACAATGAGCAGTTCTTC. Protein sequence: CASSEDREPYNEQFF.

The V call is TRBV7-6, the J call TRBJ2-7; possibly TRBD1 or TRBD2 for D (6 bases each). The CDR3 totals 18 residues. Germline assignment: CDR1 SGHVS and CDR2 FNYEAQ. Trimming took 1 base from V and 0 from J, leaving 19 bases between them. The CDR3 loop is CASSLEGGIAASSYEQYF. The CDR3 DNA follows: TGTGCCAGCAGCTTAGAGGGGGGTATCGCGGCCAGCTCCTACGAGCAGTACTTC.

This clonotype was recorded many times. V is TRBV6-5 and J is TRBJ2-7, with D possibly being TRBD2 (5 bases). V lost 4 bases and J lost 1, with 14 bases in between. The germline V gene has CDR1 MNHEY and CDR2 SVGAGI. The CDR3 totals 15 residues. CDR3 sequence: CASSSDPGSSYEQYF. The CDR3 DNA follows: TGTGCCAGCAGTTCGGACCCGGGGAGTTCCTACGAGCAGTACTTC.

The chain has TRBV18 and TRBJ2-2, with 7 bases matching TRBD2. This CDR3 comprises 18 residues. Looked up from germline, CDR1 is KGHSH and CDR2 is LQKENI. Germline trimming cut 3 bases from V and 7 bases from J; bases unmatched to any gene: 17. The CDR3 coding sequence is TGTGCCAGCTCACCGGATGGGACTACGCAAACTTTTGGCGGGGAGCTGTTTTTT. This gives the protein CASSPDGTTQTFGGELFF.

The chain uses TRBV18 and TRBJ1-2; a weak D match, TRBD1 (5 bases). CDR1 and CDR2 from the germline V gene are KGHSH and LQKENI. Trimming stripped 3 bases from V and 2 bases from J, with 16 bases between. The CDR3 is 16 amino acids. The DNA of the CDR3 is TGTGCCAGCTCACCCGGGATAAAGGGGCGCAACTATGGCTACACCTTC. The encoded protein is CASSPGIKGRNYGYTF.

This chain uses TRBV20-1 with TRBJ1-6, with D perhaps TRBD1 (5 bases). CDR1 is DFQATT and CDR2 is SNEGSKA in the germline V gene (reference sequence). Trimming pared 5 bases from V and 5 bases from J, leaving 19 bases between. CDR3 size: 16 residues. CDR3 sequence reads: CSAASAGVGDNSPLHF. The CDR3 DNA sequence: TGCAGTGCTGCGAGCGCGGGGGTGGGAGATAATTCACCCCTCCACTTT.

The chain recombines TRBV5-1 with TRBJ1-5; 10 bases match TRBD1. The CDR3 runs 14 residues. The germline V gene has CDR1 SGHRS and CDR2 YFSETQ. V shed 6 bases and J 5 bases; nucleotides not matched to a gene: 5. CDR3 in amino acids: CASTRDRGHQPQHF. The CDR3 region has the DNA TGCGCCAGCACCCGGGACAGGGGACATCAGCCCCAGCATTTT.

Turning to this clonotype: The CDR3 carries no conserved terminal phenylalanine or tryptophan, so it likely arises from a read error. V gene TRBV5-1 combines with J gene TRBJ2-7, with 9 bases lining up with TRBD2. The CDR3 is 15 amino acids. Germline loops: CDR1 SGHRS, CDR2 YFSETQ. The CDR3 is CASSPGDSGGYEQYL. For the CDR3, the DNA is TGTGCCAGCAGCCCAGGTGACAGCGGGGGGTACGAGCAGTACCTC.